This TCR beta chain was identified in a study of cytomegalovirus exposure and HLA in healthy donors. Findings and limits, study-wide: As was reported, the classifier diagnosed cytomegalovirus status with high specificity and sensitivity. Despite most TCR sequences being rare, some public TCRs occurred in many donors.

The junction had 11 bases not matched to a gene; V was cut back by 3 bases and J by 9 bases. The CDR3 is made up of 15 amino acids. Germline loops: CDR1 KGHSH, CDR2 LQKENI. The data were produced by immunoSEQ multiplex PCR, yet TCRdb's version contains in-frame clones alone and is incomplete. The table has some 140,000 clones, around 85% seen once. For this clone: Its specificity is not known.

This sequence was found in a man between 18 and 29 years old in good health and CMV-seronegative. Sequencing input: PBMCs. The genes are TRBV18 and TRBJ2-3, with 8 bases identical to TRBD1. CDR3 residues: CASSPTGTGDDTQYF. Here the CDR3 DNA reads TGTGCCAGCTCACCCACCGGGACAGGCGACGACACGCAGTATTTT.